These 8 T cell receptor beta chains came from one sample sequenced in a study of blood T cell repertoires in COVID-19. The assay was immunoSEQ multiplex PCR, and TCRdb's table has in-frame clones only and misses some. Of 95,000 to 120,000 clones listed, 80% to 90% are singletons. The specimen sequenced was peripheral blood. These receptors were collected from a man aged 40-55 years with acute or convalescent COVID-19.

The chain uses TRBV6-6 and TRBJ1-3, with D maybe TRBD1 (6 bases). Trimming pared 6 bases from V and 2 bases from J, leaving 14 bases between. This CDR3 has 15 amino acids. Germline CDR1 reads MNHNY; CDR2 reads SVGAGI (reference sequence). The CDR3 spells CASRPRDNPGNTIYF. CDR3 sequence (DNA): TGTGCCAGCAGGCCCCGGGACAACCCTGGAAACACCATATATTTT.

The V call is TRBV24-1, the J call TRBJ2-5, with TRBD2 as a possible D gene (5 bases). The CDR3 loop spans 13 amino acids. V shed 9 bases and J shed 3 bases, with 13 bases lying between them. Germline lookup yields CDR1 KGHDR and CDR2 SFDVKD. CDR3: CATGVSGKETQYF. The CDR3 nucleotides are TGTGCCACCGGAGTGTCGGGAAAAGAGACCCAGTACTTC.

CDR3 sequence reads: CASNPGGYYGYTF. The CDR3 region has the DNA TGTGCCAGCAATCCAGGGGGATACTATGGCTACACCTTC. The J gene is TRBJ1-2, the V gene TRBV9, with 7 bases that match TRBD1. CDR1 and CDR2 (germline): SGDLS, YYNGEE. The length of the CDR3 is 13 residues. With 6 bases clipped from V and 3 bases from J, the junction kept 5 bases outside the gene matches.

The rearrangement links TRBV5-8 to TRBJ1-1, with 9 bases identical to TRBD1. V shed 6 bases, J shed 0 bases, and the junction held 12 bases outside the gene matches. Germline V gene data show CDR1 as SGHTS and CDR2 as YDEGEE. This CDR3 has 17 residues. The CDR3, as DNA: TGTGCCAGCATGCTACCCGGGACAGGGACGATGAACACTGAAGCTTTCTTT. It codes for CASMLPGTGTMNTEAFF.

This chain uses TRBV25-1 with TRBJ1-2; TRBD1 agrees at 11 bases. Trimming at V came to 6 bases and at J to 8 bases, leaving 8 bases not matched to a gene. Germline V lookup: CDR1 MGHDK, CDR2 SYGVNS. The CDR3 runs to 14 residues. CDR3 protein: CASRQPGTGGGYTF. In nucleotides, the CDR3 is TGTGCCAGCAGACAACCCGGGACAGGGGGAGGCTACACCTTC.

This chain connects TRBV30 to TRBJ2-5; 7 nucleotides agree with TRBD2. V lost 6 bases to trimming and J lost 2 bases; unmatched junction nucleotides: 6. This CDR3 region has 13 residues. Germline V gene data show CDR1 as GTSNPN and CDR2 as SVGIG (reference sequence). The CDR3 region is CACPKRGQETQYF. As DNA, the CDR3 is TGTGCCTGCCCCAAGCGGGGACAAGAGACCCAGTACTTC.

V and J are TRBV6-5 and TRBJ2-7, with D maybe TRBD2 (6 bases). Looked up from germline, CDR1 is MNHEY and CDR2 is SVGAGI. V was pared by 0 bases and J by 5 bases, with 11 bases between. This CDR3 region has 14 residues. The CDR3 loop reads CASSYSSGGDEQYF. The CDR3 region has the DNA TGTGCCAGCAGTTACTCCTCGGGCGGGGACGAGCAGTACTTC.

The chain links TRBV5-1 to TRBJ2-7, with D perhaps TRBD1 (6 bases). The CDR3 length is 16 residues. The germline V gene encodes CDR1 SGHRS and CDR2 YFSETQ. V was clipped by 4 bases and J by 3 bases, with 20 bases between them. The CDR3: CASSPAGQPSIYEQYF. CDR3 nucleotides: TGCGCCAGCAGCCCAGCTGGACAGCCGTCCATCTACGAGCAGTACTTC.